These 20 T cell receptor beta chains share one sample of origin, sequenced in a study of OX40 agonist ivuxolimab in advanced cancers. Profiled with immunoSEQ multiplex PCR; TCRdb holds only in-frame clones, not every one. The sample holds about 80,000 clones; 94% are singletons and the top ten take approximately 9.9%. The sample was CD4+ or CD8+ T cells sorted from blood, taken in a trial of the OX40 agonist ivuxolimab. These TCRs come from an adult with an advanced solid tumor such as melanoma, head and neck, liver or kidney cancer.

The chain employs TRBV5-6 and TRBJ2-7; TRBD1 agrees at 12 bases. The CDR3 is 15 amino acids. Germline V gene sequence: CDR1 SGHDT, CDR2 YYEEEE. V lost 4 bases and J lost 5; bases outside the gene matches: 7. The CDR3: CASSATGTGGHEQYF. As DNA, the CDR3 is TGTGCCAGCAGCGCCACCGGGACAGGGGGCCACGAGCAGTACTTC.

This chain links TRBV6-5 with TRBJ2-7, with TRBD1 matching 7 bases. CDR3 length: 14 residues. Germline V lookup: CDR1 MNHEY, CDR2 SVGAGI. With 6 bases clipped from V and 0 bases from J, the junction kept 5 bases outside the gene matches. The CDR3 DNA reads as TGTGCCAGCAGCCGACGGGACAGCTCCTACGAGCAGTACTTC. This sequence encodes CASSRRDSSYEQYF.

The gene calls are TRBV4-3 and TRBJ1-1; TRBD1 agrees at 8 bases. The CDR3 extends over 15 amino acids. Germline V gives CDR1 LGHNA, CDR2 YSLEER. V lost 0 bases and J lost 8; bases outside the gene matches: 8. The CDR3 is CASSQDRQGAAEAFF. For the CDR3, the DNA is TGCGCCAGCAGCCAAGATAGGCAGGGGGCTGCGGAAGCTTTCTTT.

This sequence joins TRBV27 and TRBJ2-3; perhaps TRBD1 as D (5 bases). The length of the CDR3 is 14 residues. The germline CDR1 and CDR2 sequences are MNHEY and SMNVEV (reference sequence). The V end lost 6 bases, the J end lost 1 base, and 11 bases lay between the germline ends. CDR3 nucleotides: TGTGCCAGCAGGATGACAGAGCGCACAGATACGCAGTATTTT. Its protein product is CASRMTERTDTQYF.

The CDR3 here is CASSQDRGISLMNTEAFF. The DNA of the CDR3 is TGCGCCAGCAGCCAAGACCGCGGAATAAGCCTCATGAACACTGAAGCTTTCTTT. The genes are TRBV4-3 and TRBJ1-1; no clear D. Trimming removed 0 bases at V and 0 bases at J, with 17 bases between. This CDR3 spans 18 amino acids. Per germline, CDR1 LGHNA and CDR2 YSLEER.

The chain employs TRBV11-2 and TRBJ1-4; D gene uncertain. The germline CDR1 and CDR2 sequences are SGHAT and FQNNGV. The CDR3 is 14 amino acids. Deletions cut 1 base from V and 3 bases from J, with 6 bases between. The CDR3 nucleotides read TGTGCCAGCAGCTTAGGGGTAGCTAATGAAAAACTGTTTTTT. It yields the protein CASSLGVANEKLFF.

The chain links TRBV14 to TRBJ2-7; D unresolved. Per germline, CDR1 SGHDN and CDR2 FVKESK. V lost 5 bases and J lost 0, with 8 bases in between. The CDR3 length is 13 residues. CDR3 sequence reads: CASSSNVSYEQYF. As DNA, the CDR3 is TGTGCCAGCAGCTCCAACGTCTCCTACGAGCAGTACTTC.

The chain joins TRBV27 to TRBJ2-7, with a possible D match to TRBD1 (7 bases). V lost 8 bases and J 0 bases, leaving 23 bases between the germline ends. There are 17 residues in the CDR3. CDR1 and CDR2 from the germline V gene are MNHEY and SMNVEV (reference sequence). The CDR3 DNA reads TGTGCCAGCGAGGGCCCACCACCAGGGGGAGGCTCCTACGAGCAGTACTTC. The encoded protein is CASEGPPPGGGSYEQYF.

The chain carries TRBV5-1 and TRBJ2-7; 11 positions agree with TRBD1. Trimming removed 0 bases from V and 3 bases from J; junction bases left unmatched: 5. Per germline, CDR1 SGHRS and CDR2 YFSETQ. This CDR3 has 16 amino acids. CDR3 loop: CASSLGRTGGFYEQYF. The CDR3 DNA is TGCGCCAGCAGCTTGGGTAGGACAGGGGGCTTCTACGAGCAGTACTTC.

The CDR3 region is CSVALPNTGELFF. CDR3 bases: TGCAGCGTTGCACTCCCGAACACCGGGGAGCTGTTTTTT. The chain employs TRBV29-1 and TRBJ2-2, with unresolved D. Germline assignment: CDR1 SQVTM and CDR2 ANQGSEA. This CDR3 region has 13 residues. V was cut by 4 bases and J by 0 bases, with 6 bases left in between.

CDR3 protein: CASSPHQVHSNQPQHF. The CDR3 region has the DNA TGTGCCAGCAGTCCTCATCAGGTCCATAGCAATCAGCCCCAGCATTTT. V gene TRBV27 combines with J gene TRBJ1-5; D not certain. From germline, CDR1 is MNHEY and CDR2 SMNVEV (reference sequence). V lost 5 bases and J lost 0, with 14 bases in between. The CDR3 consists of 16 residues.

The chain carries TRBV30 and TRBJ2-5; 10 nucleotides match TRBD2. The germline CDR1 and CDR2 sequences are GTSNPN and SVGIG (reference sequence). The CDR3 length is 12 residues. The CDR3 region has the DNA TGTGCTGGACTAGCGGACCAAGAGACCCAGTACTTC. It translates to CAGLADQETQYF.

The chain carries TRBV30 and TRBJ2-7; no definite D call. Trimming took 0 bases from V and 5 from J, leaving 17 bases between them. The CDR3 runs to 15 residues. Per germline, CDR1 GTSNPN and CDR2 SVGIG (reference sequence). The chain's CDR3 is CAWSVGQAEVNEQYF. As DNA, the CDR3 is TGTGCCTGGAGTGTAGGGCAAGCCGAGGTTAACGAGCAGTACTTC.

V and J are TRBV10-3 and TRBJ1-3, with D perhaps TRBD1 (6 bases). The V and J ends lost 3 bases and 0 bases respectively, with 12 bases between them. There are 16 residues in the CDR3. Germline V gene data show CDR1 as ENHRY and CDR2 as SYGVKD. CDR3 sequence: CAISEIWTDSGNTIYF. The CDR3 bases are TGTGCCATCAGTGAAATTTGGACAGACTCTGGAAACACCATATATTTT.

The chain uses TRBV10-3 and TRBJ2-1, with TRBD2 as a possible D gene (6 bases). The ends were cut back, 5 bases at V and 8 bases at J, with 19 bases in the middle. Per germline, CDR1 ENHRY and CDR2 SYGVKD. This CDR3 region has 15 residues. CDR3 amino acids: CAISSTGGVLDEQFF. The CDR3 DNA reads as TGTGCCATCAGTTCGACTGGCGGGGTCTTGGATGAGCAGTTCTTC.

The chain combines TRBV23-1 with TRBJ2-2; 10 nucleotides align to TRBD2. Being an ORF, TRBV23-1 has a function that is uncertain. V trimming: 0 bases; J trimming: 2 bases; junction bases outside the gene matches: 12. The CDR3 totals 20 residues. The CDR3 here is CASSQSSSGRAQINTGELFF. DNA of the CDR3: TGCGCCAGCAGTCAATCATCGAGCGGGAGGGCCCAAATTAACACCGGGGAGCTGTTTTTT.

This CDR3 is CASSYSGGAPWTEQYF. The CDR3 DNA follows: TGTGCCAGCAGTTACTCGGGGGGGGCTCCTTGGACCGAGCAGTACTTC. The chain combines TRBV6-5 with TRBJ2-7, with D possibly matching TRBD2 (7 bases). Trimming pared 0 bases from V and 6 bases from J, leaving 18 bases between. Per germline, CDR1 MNHEY and CDR2 SVGAGI. The CDR3 runs 16 residues.

The CDR3 nucleotides are TGCGCCAGCAGCCTCCAAACGAGGGTGTCCTACAATGAGCAGTTCTTC. It encodes CASSLQTRVSYNEQFF. The rearrangement joins TRBV5-1 to TRBJ2-1; possibly TRBD2 for D (5 bases). CDR1 and CDR2 from the germline V gene are SGHRS and YFSETQ. The V end lost 4 bases, the J end lost 1 base, and 15 bases lay between the germline ends. CDR3 length equals 16 residues.

The chain joins TRBV29-1 to TRBJ1-2, with no clear D. V lost 6 bases and J lost 8, with 16 bases in between. The CDR3 extends over 12 amino acids. CDR1 SQVTM and CDR2 ANQGSEA come from the germline V gene. CDR3 protein: CSVRRRLEGYTF. The CDR3 DNA is TGCAGCGTACGCAGGAGGTTAGAGGGCTACACCTTC.

This chain links TRBV9 with TRBJ2-3; D gene uncertain. Germline assignment: CDR1 SGDLS and CDR2 YYNGEE. V lost 3 bases, J lost 9 bases, and 8 bases lay in between. The CDR3 has 11 amino acids. Here the CDR3 DNA reads TGTGCCAGCAGCGCTAAGGGAACGCAGTATTTT. Amino acid sequence: CASSAKGTQYF.